The T cell receptor (beta chain) described here comes from a study of T-cell reconstitution after alpha-beta-depleted transplantation in children. Findings of the study overall: At one year after transplant, newly produced T cells mostly accounted for T-cell counts and diversity.

Remarks on this clonotype: What it binds is unknown.

The authors prepared the TCRbeta library with unique molecular identifiers. TCRdb redid the calling of the PCR reads with MiXCR, one entry per CDR3 protein. This table has around 100,000 distinct CDR3 sequences, roughly 6% appearing once. The CDR3 is 14 amino acids. Trimming cost V 2 bases and J 7 bases; bases outside gene matches: 6. Germline values: CDR1 GTSNPN, CDR2 SVGIG (reference sequence). The material was PBMCs, mostly from graft donor cells, obtained 60 days after TCRalphabeta/CD19-depleted stem cell transplant. The TCR sequence derives from a female patient under 10 years old who had a stem cell transplant for Fanconi anemia, so the T cells may come from the graft donor. The V and J genes are TRBV30 and TRBJ2-3, with 10 bases identical to TRBD2. The CDR3 coding sequence is TGTGCCTGGAGTATAGCGGGGGGAGGATATACGCAGTATTTT. Its protein is CAWSIAGGGYTQYF.